This TCR beta chain originates from a study of T cell repertoires in cytomegalovirus infection. This CDR3 has 16 residues. Germline V lookup: CDR1 DFQATT, CDR2 SNEGSKA (reference sequence). The V gene end was trimmed by 6 bases and the J gene end by 0 bases; junction bases not matched to a gene: 10. A word on this clonotype: Its antigen remains unidentified.

TCRdb re-called the reads with MiXCR, one entry per CDR3 protein. The top ten hold roughly 12% of the sample, which has about 330,000 distinct CDR3 sequences, roughly 34% seen once. This material consisted of cultured PBMCs, taken from culture after CMV antigen stimulation. The TCR comes from a human donor in good health (CMV status not recorded). Some clones in this sample may be carry-over from other donors' samples. V is TRBV20-1 and J is TRBJ2-5; 10 bases align to TRBD1. The CDR3 loop is CSATPGGQGYQETQYF. CDR3 nucleotides: TGCAGTGCCACCCCAGGGGGACAGGGGTACCAAGAGACCCAGTACTTC.